A few counts support the clone carrying this T cell receptor (beta chain). V lost 5 bases to trimming and J lost 8 bases; unmatched junction nucleotides: 7. The V gene's germline CDR1 is SGHVS and CDR2 FQNEAQ. The CDR3 spans 13 residues. The data belong to a study of T-cell memory formation after mild COVID-19. TCRdb itself ran the 5' RACE reads through MiXCR, one entry per CDR3 protein. The sample lists just under 350,000 distinct CDR3 sequences, 10% to 15% occurring once. The sample taken for sequencing was PBMCs or a T cell subset sorted from them (not recorded which). The rearrangement uses TRBV7-8 and TRBJ1-2; TRBD1 matches 8 bases. This clonotype originated in a man aged 18 to 29 who had mild COVID-19 (a few samples of this study predate the infection). Cell type and time point are not known. CDR3 amino acids: CASSPDRVHGYTF. The CDR3 DNA is TGTGCCAGCAGCCCGGACAGGGTTCACGGCTACACCTTC.